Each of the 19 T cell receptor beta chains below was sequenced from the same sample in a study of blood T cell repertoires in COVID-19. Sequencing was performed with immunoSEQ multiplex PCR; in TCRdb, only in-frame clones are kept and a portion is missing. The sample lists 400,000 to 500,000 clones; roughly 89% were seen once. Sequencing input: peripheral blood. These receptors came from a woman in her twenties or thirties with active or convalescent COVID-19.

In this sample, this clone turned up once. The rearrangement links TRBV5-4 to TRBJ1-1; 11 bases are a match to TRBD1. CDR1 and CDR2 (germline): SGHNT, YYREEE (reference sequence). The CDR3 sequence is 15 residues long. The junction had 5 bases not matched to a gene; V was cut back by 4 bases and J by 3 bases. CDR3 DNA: TGTGCCAGCAGCCCGGGGGGACAGGGGGACACTGAAGCTTTCTTT. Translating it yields CASSPGGQGDTEAFF.

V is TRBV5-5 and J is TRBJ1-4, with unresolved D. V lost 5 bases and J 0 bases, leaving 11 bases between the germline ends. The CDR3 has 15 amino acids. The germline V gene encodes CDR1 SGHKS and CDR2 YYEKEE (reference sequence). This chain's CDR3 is CASRQEISTNEKLFF. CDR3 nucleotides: TGTGCCAGCAGACAAGAAATTTCAACTAATGAAAAACTGTTTTTT.

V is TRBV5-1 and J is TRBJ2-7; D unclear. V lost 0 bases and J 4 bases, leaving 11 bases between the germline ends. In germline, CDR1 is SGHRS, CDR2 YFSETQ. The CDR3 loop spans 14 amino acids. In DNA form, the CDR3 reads TGCGCCAGCAGCTTGGGGATAGCTGGATACGAGCAGTACTTC. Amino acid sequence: CASSLGIAGYEQYF.

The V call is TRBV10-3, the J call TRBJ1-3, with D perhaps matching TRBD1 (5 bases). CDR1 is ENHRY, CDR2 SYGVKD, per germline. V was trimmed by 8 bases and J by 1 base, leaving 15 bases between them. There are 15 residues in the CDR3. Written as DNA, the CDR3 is TGTGCCATCGCGTTGACAGTCGGGTCTGGAAACACCATATATTTT. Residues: CAIALTVGSGNTIYF.

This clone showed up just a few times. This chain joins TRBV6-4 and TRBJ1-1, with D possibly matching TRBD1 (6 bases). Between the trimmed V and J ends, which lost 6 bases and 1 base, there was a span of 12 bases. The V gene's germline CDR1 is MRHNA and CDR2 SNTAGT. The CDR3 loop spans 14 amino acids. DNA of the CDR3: TGTGCCAGCAGGGCCGCCAGGGGGAACACTGAAGCTTTCTTT. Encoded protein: CASRAARGNTEAFF.

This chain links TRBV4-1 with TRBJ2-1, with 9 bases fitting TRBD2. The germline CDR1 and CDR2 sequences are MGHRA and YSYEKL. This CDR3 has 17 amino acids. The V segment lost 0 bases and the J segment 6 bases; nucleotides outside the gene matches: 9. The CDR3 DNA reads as TGCGCCAGCAGCCAAGACGAAGAGCGGGAGGCCTTCAATGAGCAGTTCTTC. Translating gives CASSQDEEREAFNEQFF.

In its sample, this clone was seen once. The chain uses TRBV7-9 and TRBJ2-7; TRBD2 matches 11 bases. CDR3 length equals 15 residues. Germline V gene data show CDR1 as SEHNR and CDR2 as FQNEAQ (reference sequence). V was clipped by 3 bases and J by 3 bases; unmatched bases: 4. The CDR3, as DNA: TGTGCCAGCAGCTTGGGACTAGCGGCCATCTACGAGCAGTACTTC. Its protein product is CASSLGLAAIYEQYF.

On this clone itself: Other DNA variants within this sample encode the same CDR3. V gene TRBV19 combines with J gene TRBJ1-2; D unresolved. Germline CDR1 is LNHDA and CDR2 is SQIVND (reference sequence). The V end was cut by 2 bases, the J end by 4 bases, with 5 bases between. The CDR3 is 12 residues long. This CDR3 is CASSISSYGYTF. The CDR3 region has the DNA TGTGCCAGTAGTATAAGTAGCTATGGCTACACCTTC. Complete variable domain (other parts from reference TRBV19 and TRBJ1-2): DGGITQSPKYLFRKEGQNVTLSCEQNLNHDAMYWYRQDPGQGLRLIYYSQIVNDFQKGDIAEGYSVSREKKESFPLTVTSAQKNPTAFYLCASSISSYGYTFGSGTRLTVV.

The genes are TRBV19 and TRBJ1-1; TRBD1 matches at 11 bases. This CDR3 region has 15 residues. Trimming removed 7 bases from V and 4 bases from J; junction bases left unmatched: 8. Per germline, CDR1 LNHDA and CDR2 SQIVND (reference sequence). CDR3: CASNPRGTGGTEAFF. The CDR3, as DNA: TGTGCCAGTAACCCTAGAGGGACAGGGGGCACTGAAGCTTTCTTT. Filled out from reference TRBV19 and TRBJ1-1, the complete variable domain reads DGGITQSPKYLFRKEGQNVTLSCEQNLNHDAMYWYRQDPGQGLRLIYYSQIVNDFQKGDIAEGYSVSREKKESFPLTVTSAQKNPTAFYLCASNPRGTGGTEAFFGQGTRLTVV.

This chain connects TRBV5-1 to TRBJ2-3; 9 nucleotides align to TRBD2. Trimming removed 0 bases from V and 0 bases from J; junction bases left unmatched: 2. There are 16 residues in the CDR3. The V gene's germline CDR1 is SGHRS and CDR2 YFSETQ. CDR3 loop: CASSLGTSASTDTQYF. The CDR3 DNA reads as TGCGCCAGCAGCTTGGGGACTAGCGCCAGCACAGATACGCAGTATTTT.

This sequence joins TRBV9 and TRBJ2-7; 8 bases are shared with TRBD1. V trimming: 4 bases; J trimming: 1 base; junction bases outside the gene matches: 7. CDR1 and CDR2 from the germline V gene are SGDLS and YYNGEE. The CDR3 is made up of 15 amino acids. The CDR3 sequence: CASSPHRTGSYEQYF. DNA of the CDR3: TGTGCCAGCAGCCCCCATCGGACAGGGTCCTACGAGCAGTACTTC.

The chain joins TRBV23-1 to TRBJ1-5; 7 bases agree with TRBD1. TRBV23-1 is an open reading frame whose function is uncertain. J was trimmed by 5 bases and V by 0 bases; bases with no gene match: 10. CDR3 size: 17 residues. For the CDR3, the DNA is TGCGCCAGCAGTCAATCGACAGGGCGAGGTCGGCATCAGCCCCAGCATTTT. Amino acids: CASSQSTGRGRHQPQHF.

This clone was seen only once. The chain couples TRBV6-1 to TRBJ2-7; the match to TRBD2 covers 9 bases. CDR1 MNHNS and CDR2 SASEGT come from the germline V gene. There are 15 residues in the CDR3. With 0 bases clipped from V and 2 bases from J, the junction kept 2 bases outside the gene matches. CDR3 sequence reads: CASSEASSGAYEQYF. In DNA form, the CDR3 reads TGTGCCAGCAGTGAAGCGTCTAGCGGGGCCTACGAGCAGTACTTC.

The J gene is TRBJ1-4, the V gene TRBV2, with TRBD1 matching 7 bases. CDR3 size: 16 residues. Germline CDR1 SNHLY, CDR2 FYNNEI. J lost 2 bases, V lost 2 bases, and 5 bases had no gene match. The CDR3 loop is CASSESVQGTNEKLFF. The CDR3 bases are TGTGCCAGCAGTGAATCGGTACAGGGGACTAATGAAAAACTGTTTTTT.

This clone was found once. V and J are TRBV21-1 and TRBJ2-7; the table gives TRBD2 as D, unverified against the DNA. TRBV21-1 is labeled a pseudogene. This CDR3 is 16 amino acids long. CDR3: CASLLLLAGRIYEQYF. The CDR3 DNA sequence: TGTGCCAGCCTTTTATTACTAGCGGGGAGAATATACGAGCAGTACTTC.

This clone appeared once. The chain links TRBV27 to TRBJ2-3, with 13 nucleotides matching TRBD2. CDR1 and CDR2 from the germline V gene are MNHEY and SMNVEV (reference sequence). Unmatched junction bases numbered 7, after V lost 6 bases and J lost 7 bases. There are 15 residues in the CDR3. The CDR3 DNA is TGTGCCAGCAGGTTTACTAGCGGGGGGGCTTATACGCAGTATTTT. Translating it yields CASRFTSGGAYTQYF.

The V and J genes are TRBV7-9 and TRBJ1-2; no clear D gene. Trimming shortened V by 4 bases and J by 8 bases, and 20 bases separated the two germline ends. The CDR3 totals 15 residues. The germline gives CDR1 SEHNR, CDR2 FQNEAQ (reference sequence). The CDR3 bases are TGTGCCAGCAGCTCCGGAGTAAGCCATCCCTCGGGCTACACCTTC. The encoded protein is CASSSGVSHPSGYTF.

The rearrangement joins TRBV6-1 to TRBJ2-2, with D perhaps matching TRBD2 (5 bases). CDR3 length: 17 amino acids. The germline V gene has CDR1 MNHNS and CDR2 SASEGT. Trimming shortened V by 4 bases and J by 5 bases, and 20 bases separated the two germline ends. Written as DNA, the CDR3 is TGTGCCAGCAGTGGGCCTGTGGGAGTTGGATGGACCGGGGAGCTGTTTTTT. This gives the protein CASSGPVGVGWTGELFF.

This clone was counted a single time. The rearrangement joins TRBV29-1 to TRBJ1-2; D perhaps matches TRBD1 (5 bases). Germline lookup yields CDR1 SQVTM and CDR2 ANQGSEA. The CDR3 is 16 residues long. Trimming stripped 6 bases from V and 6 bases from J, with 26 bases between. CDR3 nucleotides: TGCAGCGTAGGGCAGAAAGGGGTAAATTTAAAGGATGGCTACACCTTC. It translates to CSVGQKGVNLKDGYTF.